One sample yielded the 8 T cell receptor beta chains listed below, sequenced in a study of T cells after yellow fever vaccination. TCRdb redid the calling of the 5' RACE reads with MiXCR, one entry per CDR3 protein. Of approximately 330,000 distinct CDR3 sequences listed, 12% are singletons. Here the sequenced sample was CD4+ T cells sorted from PBMCs, taken 15 days after the yellow fever booster vaccination. These receptors were taken from a man between 18 and 29 years old who received the YFV17D yellow fever vaccine.

The V gene is TRBV12-3 or TRBV12-4, the J gene TRBJ1-1; 8 bases match TRBD1. With 3 bases clipped from V and 12 bases from J, the junction kept 6 bases outside the gene matches. CDR3 length: 12 amino acids. The CDR3: CASSFPRGRSFF. CDR3 nucleotides: TGTGCCAGCAGTTTCCCCAGGGGGCGATCTTTCTTT.

This clonotype was recorded a few times. This chain links TRBV6-2 or TRBV6-3 with TRBJ1-6; D not certain. The germline V and J ends were trimmed by 2 bases and 6 bases, with 11 bases remaining between them. The CDR3 has 15 residues. Germline V gene lookup returns CDR1 MNHEY and CDR2 SVGEGT. The CDR3 DNA reads as TGTGCCAGCAGTTACGATGGGGTCCTTAATTCACCCCTCCACTTT. Translating it yields CASSYDGVLNSPLHF.

The chain employs TRBV6-2 or TRBV6-3 and TRBJ2-6; 7 bases agree with TRBD1. The CDR3 contains 15 residues. Germline values: CDR1 MNHEY, CDR2 SVGEGT. The junction had 3 bases not matched to a gene; V was cut back by 6 bases and J by 1 base. CDR3 in DNA: TGTGCCAGCAGCGCGACAGGGTCTGGGGCCAACGTCCTGACTTTC. Amino acids: CASSATGSGANVLTF.

This clonotype was counted only a few times. The chain recombines TRBV12-3 or TRBV12-4 with TRBJ1-1; D not resolved. The CDR3 contains 10 residues. Trimming pared 2 bases from V and 9 bases from J, leaving 4 bases between. Here the CDR3 DNA reads TGTGCCAGCAGTTTAAGTAAAGCTTTCTTT. This codes for CASSLSKAFF.

This clonotype was seen only a few times. The chain employs TRBV4-3 and TRBJ2-5; no reliable D call. Germline V gene lookup returns CDR1 LGHNA and CDR2 YSLEER. The germline V and J ends were trimmed by 0 bases and 1 base, with 12 bases remaining between them. The CDR3 spans 16 residues. The CDR3 reads CASSQDAGFSQETQYF. In DNA, the CDR3 is TGCGCCAGCAGCCAAGATGCTGGGTTTTCCCAAGAGACCCAGTACTTC.

DNA for the CDR3: TGCGCCAGCAACCCATTGGTTAGCGGGGGGTCTATCCAAGAGACCCAGTACTTC. It is translated as CASNPLVSGGSIQETQYF. This chain links TRBV5-1 with TRBJ2-5; 10 bases match TRBD2. The germline gives CDR1 SGHRS, CDR2 YFSETQ. The V segment lost 6 bases and the J segment 1 base; nucleotides outside the gene matches: 15. The CDR3 has 18 residues. Based on the CDR3 plus reference TRBV5-1 and TRBJ2-5, the full variable domain is KAGVTQTPRYLIKTRGQQVTLSCSPISGHRSVSWYQQTPGQGLQFLFEYFSETQRNKGNFPGRFSGRQFSNSRSEMNVSTLELGDSALYLCASNPLVSGGSIQETQYFGPGTRLLVL.

This clonotype was detected only a few times. J is TRBJ1-6 and V is TRBV7-2, with D maybe TRBD1 (6 bases). The CDR3 is 15 amino acids. Germline values: CDR1 SGHTA, CDR2 FQGNSA. Trimming shortened V by 7 bases and J by 7 bases, and 17 bases separated the two germline ends. CDR3 bases: TGTGCCAGCACCGGGGGCAGGGCACTAAATTCACCCCTCCACTTT. This encodes CASTGGRALNSPLHF.

This clonotype was detected many times. V and J are TRBV15 and TRBJ2-5, with D possibly matching TRBD1 (6 bases). Trimming shortened V by 0 bases and J by 5 bases, and 13 bases separated the two germline ends. The length of the CDR3 is 15 residues. Germline V gene sequence: CDR1 LNHNV, CDR2 YYDKDF (reference sequence). The CDR3 protein is CATSRDPGRGETQYF. Here the CDR3 DNA reads TGTGCCACCAGCAGAGATCCGGGCAGGGGTGAGACCCAGTACTTC.